A selection of T cell receptor beta chains follows, all from one sample in a study of shared clonotypes between healthy human individuals. Using immunoSEQ multiplex PCR, the repertoire was profiled, and TCRdb retains in-frame clones only, with some absent. The sample includes 2 million to 3 million clones, 93% seen only once; the top ten take more than 0.35%. Sequencing was carried out using naive CD4+ T cells from PBMCs. The origin of the receptors is a man younger than 35 in good health. Some clones in this sample may be carry-over from other donors' samples. Each CDR3 is given with its conserved first and last residue. Fields, in order: D gene, V gene, clone size, J gene, CDR3 protein, CDR3 DNA. A D gene is named only where the DNA matches it firmly. Clone size is shown for a subset of rows, as once, few, many or a class of expanded clone.

.	TRBV28	.	TRBJ2-7	CASSLSGRTTTYEQYF	TGTGCCAGCAGTTTATCGGGACGGACTACTACCTACGAGCAGTACTTC
.	TRBV7-7	once	TRBJ2-7	CASSSRVGANYEQYF	TGTGCCAGCAGCTCTAGGGTAGGGGCTAACTACGAGCAGTACTTC
TRBD2	TRBV5-1	.	TRBJ2-1	CASSNPSGPYNEQFF	TGCGCCAGCAGCAACCCTAGCGGTCCCTACAATGAGCAGTTCTTC
.	TRBV18	.	TRBJ1-1	CASSPPGAAQAFF	TGTGCCAGCTCACCACCGGGGGCAGCCCAAGCTTTCTTT
TRBD2	TRBV5-1	.	TRBJ2-5	CASSLAPSGGSETQYF	TGCGCCAGCAGCTTGGCCCCTTCCGGGGGGAGTGAGACCCAGTACTTC
.	TRBV5-1	.	TRBJ2-2	CASSGGRNTGELFF	TGCGCCAGCAGCGGGGGACGGAACACCGGGGAGCTGTTTTTT
.	TRBV5-4	.	TRBJ2-6	CASSPQVGSSGANVLTF	TGTGCCAGCAGCCCCCAAGTGGGTTCTTCTGGGGCCAACGTCCTGACTTTC
.	TRBV7-3	.	TRBJ2-7	CASSPERAYTYEQYF	TGTGCCAGCAGCCCAGAGCGGGCCTATACCTACGAGCAGTACTTC
.	TRBV6-5	.	TRBJ1-1	CASSSPGGNSEAFF	TGTGCCAGCAGTTCCCCTGGAGGGAACTCTGAAGCTTTCTTT
TRBD2	TRBV29-1	.	TRBJ2-3	CSVRGRASTDTQYF	TGCAGCGTTCGAGGGAGGGCCAGCACAGATACGCAGTATTTT
TRBD1	TRBV6-6	.	TRBJ2-7	CASSYSSQGQVQYF	TGTGCCAGCAGTTACTCGAGCCAGGGACAGGTACAGTACTTC
.	TRBV5-1	.	TRBJ2-1	CASSFGGGSYNEQFF	TGCGCCAGCAGCTTCGGGGGAGGCTCCTACAATGAGCAGTTCTTC